This T cell receptor (beta chain) was profiled in a study of T cell clonality in common variable immunodeficiency. This clone showed up many times. As yet, its antigen is unknown. The CDR3 extends 3 residues past the end of the read, so its final part is completed from the germline J gene. Equal genomic DNA amounts from CVID and control samples were sequenced. Here immunoSEQ multiplex PCR was the method, and the copy in TCRdb shows in-frame clones only, minus some. The data show 35,000 to 55,000 clones, with none appearing a single time. Regarding the study as a whole: CVID subjects showed higher TCRbeta clonality than healthy controls. CVID subjects shared fewer TCRbeta clones than healthy controls did.

Both groups were predominantly of Caucasian heritage. From germline, CDR1 is SQVTM and CDR2 ANQGSEA. This CDR3 is 12 amino acids long. This chain uses TRBV29-1 with TRBJ1-2, with D possibly being TRBD1 (5 bases). The TCR sequence derives from a person aged 18-69 years in good health. Specimen: peripheral blood mononuclear cells. The covered CDR3 bases are TGCAGCGTTGAAGGGCAAGAGGGGTGC. Protein: CSVEGQEGC. The CDR3 in its entirety is CSVEGQEGCYTF. The whole variable domain, filled in from reference TRBV29-1 and TRBJ1-2, reads SAVISQKPSRDICQRGTSLTIQCQVDSQVTMMFWYRQQPGQSLTLIATANQGSEATYESGFVIDKFPISRPNLTFSTLTVSNMSPEDSSIYLCSVEGQEGCYTFGSGTRLTVV.